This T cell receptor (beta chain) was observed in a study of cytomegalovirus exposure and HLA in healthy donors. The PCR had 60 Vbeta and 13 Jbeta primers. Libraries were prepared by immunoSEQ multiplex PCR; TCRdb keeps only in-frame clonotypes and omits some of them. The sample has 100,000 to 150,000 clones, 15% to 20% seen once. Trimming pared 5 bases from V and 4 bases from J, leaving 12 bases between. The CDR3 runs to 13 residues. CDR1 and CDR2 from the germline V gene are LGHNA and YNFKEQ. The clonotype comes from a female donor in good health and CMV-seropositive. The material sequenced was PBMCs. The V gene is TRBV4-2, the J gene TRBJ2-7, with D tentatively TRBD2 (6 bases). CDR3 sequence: CASSGGFSYEQYF. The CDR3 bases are TGTGCCAGCAGCGGGGGGTTCTCGTACGAGCAGTACTTC.